The rows below give T cell receptor beta chains drawn from one sample of a study of T cell responses to AZD1222 COVID-19 vaccine. Only in-frame clones appear in the TCRdb table, and some are missing; sequencing was by immunoSEQ multiplex PCR. Of around 84,000 clones listed, roughly 88% are singletons. Sample: peripheral blood, taken on day 0 of MenACWY control vaccination. Receptors were obtained from an adult in good health. CDR3s include the opening cysteine and the closing phenylalanine or tryptophan. D genes are given only for firm matches. Size tells how often a clone was seen (once, few, many) or the class of an expanded clone, and some rows leave it out.

TRBV6-4,NA,NA,TRBJ1-4,11,CARNPPEKLFF,TGTGCCAGGAACCCCCCTGAAAAACTGTTTTTT
TRBV5-1,TRBD1,NA,TRBJ1-1,15,CASSPLQGGRTEAFF,TGCGCCAGCAGCCCTCTGCAGGGGGGGAGGACTGAAGCTTTCTTT
TRBV9,TRBD1,NA,TRBJ1-1,15,CASSPLTGTGAEAFF,TGTGCCAGCAGCCCTCTTACCGGGACAGGGGCTGAAGCTTTCTTT
TRBV30,NA,NA,TRBJ1-1,13,CAWTMTGNTEAFF,TGTGCCTGGACGATGACGGGGAACACTGAAGCTTTCTTT
TRBV27,TRBD1,NA,TRBJ1-6,14,CATSDQGDNSPLHF,TGTGCCACCTCAGACCAGGGGGACAATTCACCCCTCCACTTT
TRBV29-1,NA,NA,TRBJ1-2,15,CSGLSGPLWEYGYTF,TGCAGCGGGCTGAGCGGGCCCCTCTGGGAATATGGCTACACCTTC
TRBV6-5,NA,NA,TRBJ1-5,12,CASSPRGEPQHF,TGTGCCAGCAGCCCAAGGGGGGAGCCCCAGCATTTT
TRBV7-2,TRBD2,few,TRBJ2-5,15,CASSLPAGGRETQYF,TGTGCCAGCAGCTTACCAGCGGGGGGTCGGGAGACCCAGTACTTC
TRBV11-2,NA,NA,TRBJ2-7,13,CASSALLGYEQYF,TGTGCCAGCAGCGCACTACTAGGTTACGAGCAGTACTTC
TRBV7-3,NA,once,TRBJ2-1,15,CASSLLGSAYNEQFF,TGTGCCAGCAGCTTATTAGGGTCCGCCTACAATGAGCAGTTCTTC
TRBV18,TRBD1,NA,TRBJ1-1,16,CASSRAGTGADTEAFF,TGTGCCAGCTCGCGAGCCGGGACAGGTGCGGACACTGAAGCTTTCTTT
TRBV7-2,NA,NA,TRBJ1-2,13,CASSLAGEPGYTF,TGTGCCAGCAGCTTAGCAGGGGAACCTGGCTACACCTTC
TRBV10-2,NA,once,TRBJ2-7,12,CASSQGNYEQYF,TGCGCCAGCAGCCAGGGTAACTACGAGCAGTACTTC
TRBV11-2,NA,NA,TRBJ2-2,14,CASTQDQNTGELFF,TGTGCCAGCACCCAAGATCAAAACACCGGGGAGCTGTTTTTT
TRBV6-5,NA,NA,TRBJ1-4,14,CASSYSGGEEKLFF,TGTGCCAGCAGTTATTCCGGGGGGGAGGAAAAACTGTTTTTT
TRBV12-3/TRBV12-4,NA,once,TRBJ1-1,13,CASRLTDNTEAFF,TGTGCCAGCAGGCTGACAGACAACACTGAAGCTTTCTTT
TRBV3-1/TRBV3-2,TRBD1,NA,TRBJ2-2,15,CASSVRTGITGELFF,TGTGCCAGCAGTGTTCGGACAGGGATCACCGGGGAGCTGTTTTTT